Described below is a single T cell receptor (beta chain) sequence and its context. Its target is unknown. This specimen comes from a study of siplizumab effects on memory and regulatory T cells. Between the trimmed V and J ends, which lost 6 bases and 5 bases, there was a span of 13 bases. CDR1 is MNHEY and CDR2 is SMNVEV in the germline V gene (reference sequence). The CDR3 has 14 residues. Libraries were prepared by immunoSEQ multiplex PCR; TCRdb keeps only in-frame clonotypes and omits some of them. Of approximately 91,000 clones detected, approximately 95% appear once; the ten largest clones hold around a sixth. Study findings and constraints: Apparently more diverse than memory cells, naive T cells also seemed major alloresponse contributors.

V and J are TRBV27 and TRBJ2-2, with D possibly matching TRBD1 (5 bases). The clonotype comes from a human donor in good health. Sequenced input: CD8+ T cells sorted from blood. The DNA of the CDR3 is TGTGCCAGCAGCCAGGGCCTAAATACCGGGGAGCTGTTTTTT. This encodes CASSQGLNTGELFF.